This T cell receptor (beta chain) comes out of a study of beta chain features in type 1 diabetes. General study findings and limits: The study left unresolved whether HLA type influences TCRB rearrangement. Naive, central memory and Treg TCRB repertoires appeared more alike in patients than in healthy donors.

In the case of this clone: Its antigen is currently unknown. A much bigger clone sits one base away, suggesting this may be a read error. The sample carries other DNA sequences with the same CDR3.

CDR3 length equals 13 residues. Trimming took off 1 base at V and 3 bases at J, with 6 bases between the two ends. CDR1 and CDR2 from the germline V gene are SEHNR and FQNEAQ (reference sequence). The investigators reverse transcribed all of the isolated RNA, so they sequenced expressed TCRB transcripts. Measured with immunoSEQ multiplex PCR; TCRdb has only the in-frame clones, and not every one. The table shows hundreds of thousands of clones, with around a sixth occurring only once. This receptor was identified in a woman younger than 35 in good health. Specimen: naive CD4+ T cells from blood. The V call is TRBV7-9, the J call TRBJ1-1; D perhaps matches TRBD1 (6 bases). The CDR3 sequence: CASSLDRDTEAFF. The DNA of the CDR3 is TGTGCCAGCAGCTTAGACAGGGACACTGAAGCTTTCTTT.